These 27 T cell receptor beta chains share one sample of origin, sequenced in a study of T-cell reconstitution after alpha-beta-depleted transplantation in children. General study results and limits: Once a year had passed after transplant, T-cell counts and diversity came mostly from newly produced T cells.

The TCRbeta library was prepared with unique molecular identifiers. TCRdb used MiXCR to reprocess the PCR reads, holding one entry per CDR3 protein. The top ten clones hold 9.1% of a sample with hundreds of thousands of distinct CDR3 sequences, less than 9.5% of them seen once. The antigens of these receptors remain unknown. The sample in question was peripheral blood, obtained 360 days after TCRalphabeta/CD19-depleted stem cell transplant. Receptors were obtained from a female patient aged 2-9 years who had a stem cell transplant for Fanconi anemia, so the T cells may come from the graft donor.

The genes are TRBV7-2 and TRBJ1-5, with D maybe TRBD1 (5 bases). The CDR3 sequence is 20 residues long. Trimming took off 5 bases at V and 6 bases at J, with 32 bases between the two ends. From germline, CDR1 is SGHTA and CDR2 FQGNSA. In DNA, the CDR3 is TGTGCCAGCAGCGGGAGGGGTAGTGTTGGTGACCTCTTACAATGTCAGCCCCAGCATTTT. This codes for CASSGRGSVGDLLQCQPQHF.

The chain joins TRBV20-1 to TRBJ1-2; no firm D call. The CDR3 is 16 amino acids. Germline V lookup: CDR1 DFQATT, CDR2 SNEGSKA (reference sequence). Trimming removed 5 bases at V and 0 bases at J, with 19 bases between. The CDR3 DNA sequence: TGCAGTGCTGATCTCAAACACCTCTTGGCTAACTATGGCTACACCTTC. It yields the protein CSADLKHLLANYGYTF.

This clonotype was detected many times. The CDR3 DNA reads TGCAGCGTTGGAGGAGAAACTAACTATGGCTACACCTTC. Encoded protein: CSVGGETNYGYTF. The chain recombines TRBV29-1 with TRBJ1-2; no clear D. With 4 bases removed from V and 0 bases from J, the gap between germline ends came to 9 bases. The CDR3 is 13 amino acids. The germline V gene has CDR1 SQVTM and CDR2 ANQGSEA.

This clonotype came up a few times. V and J are TRBV9 and TRBJ1-4, with TRBD1 matching over 10 bases. The CDR3 is 15 amino acids. V shed 4 bases, J shed 6 bases, and the junction held 6 bases outside the gene matches. The V gene's germline CDR1 is SGDLS and CDR2 YYNGEE. CDR3 nucleotides: TGTGCCAGCAGCATCGGGACAGGGGATCATGAAAAACTGTTTTTT. Amino acids: CASSIGTGDHEKLFF.

The chain carries TRBV20-1 and TRBJ2-7, with 9 bases matching TRBD1. CDR3 length: 15 residues. V lost 3 bases, J lost 5 bases, and 11 bases stayed unmatched. Germline V lookup: CDR1 DFQATT, CDR2 SNEGSKA (reference sequence). Written as DNA, the CDR3 is TGCAGTGCTAGCGGGGGACAGGGTAACACCAACGAGCAGTACTTC. This gives the protein CSASGGQGNTNEQYF.

In this sample, this clonotype turned up many times. This sequence joins TRBV15 and TRBJ2-3; D uncertain. This CDR3 spans 15 amino acids. V was clipped by 1 base and J by 0 bases, with 8 bases between them. CDR1 and CDR2 from the germline V gene are LNHNV and YYDKDF (reference sequence). CDR3 in DNA: TGTGCCACCAGCAGAGCCCCGCATAGCACAGATACGCAGTATTTT. It is translated as CATSRAPHSTDTQYF.

This clonotype came up many times. J is TRBJ2-3 and V is TRBV9; unclear D gene. The germline CDR1 and CDR2 sequences are SGDLS and YYNGEE. The CDR3 covers 14 residues. Trimming shortened V by 0 bases and J by 2 bases, and 7 bases separated the two germline ends. The CDR3 spells CASSVVAATDTQYF. CDR3 nucleotide sequence: TGTGCCAGCAGCGTAGTGGCAGCCACAGATACGCAGTATTTT.

This clonotype has ten or more counts. The genes are TRBV12-3 or TRBV12-4 and TRBJ2-7; a weak D match, TRBD1 (6 bases). Trimming shortened V by 3 bases and J by 5 bases, and 14 bases separated the two germline ends. The CDR3 is made up of 14 amino acids. CDR3 bases: TGTGCCAGCAGTTTTTCGTCATCAGGGGACGAGCAGTACTTC. Amino acids: CASSFSSSGDEQYF.

Sample share makes this clonotype medium-sized. The chain couples TRBV20-1 to TRBJ2-7, with D possibly matching TRBD1 (5 bases). V lost 3 bases and J lost 0, with 12 bases in between. The V gene's germline CDR1 is DFQATT and CDR2 SNEGSKA (reference sequence). This CDR3 has 14 residues. Here the CDR3 reads CSASVTVSSYEQYF. DNA for the CDR3: TGCAGTGCTAGTGTGACAGTTTCCTCCTACGAGCAGTACTTC.

This clonotype was counted at least ten times. The chain is built from TRBV4-1 and TRBJ1-3, with 8 bases matching TRBD1. The CDR3 covers 15 residues. Germline CDR1 MGHRA, CDR2 YSYEKL. The J segment lost 0 bases and the V segment lost 5 bases, leaving 3 bases of the junction unmatched. CDR3 sequence: CASSRTGGSGNTIYF. Here the CDR3 DNA reads TGCGCCAGCAGCAGAACAGGGGGCTCTGGAAACACCATATATTTT.

The sample holds many counts of this clonotype. V is TRBV5-1 and J is TRBJ2-5; 8 nucleotides agree with TRBD2. The CDR3 extends over 16 amino acids. The germline CDR1 and CDR2 sequences are SGHRS and YFSETQ. V was pared by 1 base and J by 2 bases, with 7 bases of the junction left unmatched. The CDR3 region has the DNA TGCGCCAGCAGCTTGTTAACCGGGAGGGTACAAGAGACCCAGTACTTC. It encodes CASSLLTGRVQETQYF. Variable domain in full (rest from reference TRBV5-1 and TRBJ2-5): KAGVTQTPRYLIKTRGQQVTLSCSPISGHRSVSWYQQTPGQGLQFLFEYFSETQRNKGNFPGRFSGRQFSNSRSEMNVSTLELGDSALYLCASSLLTGRVQETQYFGPGTRLLVL.

This clonotype was observed many times. This chain connects TRBV6-1 to TRBJ2-1, with 14 bases lining up with TRBD2. The CDR3 has 15 residues. Germline V gene data show CDR1 as MNHNS and CDR2 as SASEGT. The J segment lost 7 bases and the V segment lost 5 bases, leaving 4 bases of the junction unmatched. CDR3 residues: CASSRTSGGSNEQFF. For the CDR3, the DNA is TGTGCCAGCAGTCGGACTAGCGGGGGGTCTAATGAGCAGTTCTTC.

This clonotype came up many times. The chain is built from TRBV7-3 and TRBJ2-5, with 7 bases fitting TRBD2. CDR1 is SGHTA, CDR2 FQGTGA, per germline. Trimming removed 6 bases from V and 5 bases from J; junction bases left unmatched: 15. This CDR3 spans 16 amino acids. The CDR3 is CASSPGSGAFGETQYF. DNA of the CDR3: TGTGCCAGCAGTCCGGGGAGCGGGGCTTTTGGGGAGACCCAGTACTTC.

This clonotype was observed many times. This chain links TRBV2 with TRBJ1-1; tentative D call: TRBD1 (6 bases). The CDR3 is 14 residues long. Looked up from germline, CDR1 is SNHLY and CDR2 is FYNNEI. V dropped 0 bases and J dropped 10 bases, with 15 bases sitting between them. As DNA, the CDR3 is TGTGCCAGCAGTGAAGCGCATTCGTCGGACAGAGCTTTCTTT. Its translation is CASSEAHSSDRAFF.

This clonotype appeared many times. The chain couples TRBV9 to TRBJ2-1; a possible D gene is TRBD2 (6 bases). Germline assignment: CDR1 SGDLS and CDR2 YYNGEE. The V gene lost 4 bases and the J gene lost 4 bases, with 15 bases spanning the gap. The CDR3 runs to 15 residues. As DNA, the CDR3 is TGTGCCAGCAGCACCGGGACTCAAGCATACAATGAGCAGTTCTTC. This sequence encodes CASSTGTQAYNEQFF.

The chain uses TRBV20-1 and TRBJ2-6; D gene ambiguous. The CDR3 covers 15 residues. CDR1 and CDR2 (germline): DFQATT, SNEGSKA (reference sequence). V was trimmed by 3 bases and J by 1 base, leaving 10 bases between them. The CDR3 sequence is CSASNRQSGANVLTF. CDR3 sequence (DNA): TGCAGTGCTAGTAACCGGCAATCTGGGGCCAACGTCCTGACTTTC.

This clonotype appeared many times. The chain uses TRBV12-3 or TRBV12-4 and TRBJ1-2, with 8 bases identical to TRBD1. This CDR3 has 13 residues. V was clipped by 6 bases and J by 6 bases; unmatched bases: 6. CDR3 DNA sequence: TGTGCCAGCAGAACGACAGGGGTAGATGGCTACACCTTC. Its protein product is CASRTTGVDGYTF.

A note on this clonotype: One base away lies a much larger clone, so this may be a sequencing read error. No conserved phenylalanine or tryptophan ends this CDR3, so it is likely a read error. The chain couples TRBV20-1 to TRBJ1-1; a weak D match, TRBD1 (5 bases). The CDR3 loop spans 13 amino acids. Germline-derived CDR1 and CDR2 are DFQATT and SNEGSKA (reference sequence). The CDR3 spells CRGGQGADTEAFY. For the CDR3, the DNA is TGCAGGGGTGGGCAAGGGGCCGACACTGAAGCTTTCTAT.

Concerning this clonotype: Just one base apart from a much larger clone, this may be a read error. V is TRBV7-9 and J is TRBJ1-2; D unresolved. The germline gives CDR1 SEHNR, CDR2 FQNEAQ (reference sequence). The CDR3 extends over 13 amino acids. CDR3 in amino acids: CASSLASGYGCTF. Here the CDR3 DNA reads TGTGCCAGCAGCTTAGCTTCGGGGTATGGCTGCACCTTC. The variable domain in full, completed from reference TRBV7-9 and TRBJ1-2, reads DTGVSQNPRHKITKRGQNVTFRCDPISEHNRLYWYRQTLGQGPEFLTYFQNEAQLEKSRLLSDRFSAERPKGSFSTLEIQRTEQGDSAMYLCASSLASGYGCTFGSGTRLTVV.

This clonotype was observed at least ten times. The rearrangement links TRBV6-6 to TRBJ2-3; D perhaps matches TRBD2 (5 bases). This CDR3 comprises 15 residues. Germline CDR1 MNHNY, CDR2 SVGAGI (reference sequence). Trimming took 7 bases from V and 1 from J, leaving 15 bases between them. CDR3 loop: CASTAGPYGTDTQYF. The CDR3 nucleotides read TGTGCCAGCACGGCGGGTCCCTATGGCACAGATACGCAGTATTTT.

This clonotype appeared many times. The chain recombines TRBV6-2 or TRBV6-3 with TRBJ2-2; 8 bases are shared with TRBD1. This CDR3 spans 14 amino acids. Germline V gene data show CDR1 as MNHEY and CDR2 as SVGEGT. J lost 3 bases, V lost 6 bases, and 3 bases had no gene match. Here the CDR3 DNA reads TGTGCCAGCAGAGGACAGGGAGACACCGGGGAGCTGTTTTTT. This codes for CASRGQGDTGELFF.

This clonotype was counted many times. The chain joins TRBV5-6 to TRBJ2-7; tentative D call: TRBD1 (6 bases). Germline values: CDR1 SGHDT, CDR2 YYEEEE. This CDR3 comprises 17 residues. V lost 4 bases to trimming and J lost 0 bases, with 20 bases between them. The CDR3 coding sequence is TGTGCCAGCAGCCTCAACTCCGGGACAACTTTCTCCTACGAGCAGTACTTC. Encoded protein: CASSLNSGTTFSYEQYF.

The sample holds many counts of this clonotype. This chain links TRBV5-1 with TRBJ2-1; 11 bases agree with TRBD2. V trimming: 0 bases; J trimming: 6 bases; junction bases outside the gene matches: 8. Per germline, CDR1 SGHRS and CDR2 YFSETQ. This CDR3 comprises 17 residues. The CDR3 spells CASSLATSGRGGNEQFF. The DNA for the CDR3 is TGCGCCAGCAGCTTGGCCACTAGCGGGAGAGGGGGCAATGAGCAGTTCTTC.

This clonotype was seen a few times. The gene calls are TRBV7-2 and TRBJ1-2, with D maybe TRBD1 (5 bases). Germline values: CDR1 SGHTA, CDR2 FQGNSA. V gave up 5 bases and J gave up 4 bases, with 17 bases separating them. CDR3 length: 15 residues. For the CDR3, the DNA is TGTGCCAGCAGCAGCTCTTGGGCAGGGATCTATGGCTACACCTTC. This sequence encodes CASSSSWAGIYGYTF.

The rearrangement links TRBV2 to TRBJ1-1; no firm D call. V was pared by 3 bases and J by 1 base, with 6 bases between. This CDR3 is 13 amino acids long. CDR1 is SNHLY and CDR2 is FYNNEI in the germline V gene. Here the CDR3 DNA reads TGTGCCAGCAGTGACCCAGGGAACACTGAAGCTTTCTTT. It encodes CASSDPGNTEAFF.

This clonotype was observed a handful of times. J is TRBJ1-1 and V is TRBV3-1; no clear D gene. CDR3 length: 15 amino acids. Germline V lookup: CDR1 LGHDT, CDR2 YNNKEL (reference sequence). V lost 3 bases and J lost 3, with 14 bases in between. Written as DNA, the CDR3 is TGTGCCAGCAGCCAGGACTCATTCTCCTACACTGAAGCTTTCTTT. This sequence encodes CASSQDSFSYTEAFF.

This clonotype was seen at least ten times. The chain employs TRBV27 and TRBJ2-1, with a tentative D call TRBD1 (6 bases). Trimming removed 4 bases at V and 12 bases at J, with 22 bases between. Germline V gene sequence: CDR1 MNHEY, CDR2 SMNVEV (reference sequence). The CDR3 consists of 15 residues. The DNA for the CDR3 is TGTGCCAGCAGTTCCCCCCCCAGGGGAGAGGTAGGGCAGTTCTTC. Translated: CASSSPPRGEVGQFF.